Described below is a single TCR beta chain sequence and its context. Its antigen is still unknown. Qualities for individual bases were not recorded, and no much larger clone is one base off. TCRbeta CDR3 regions were amplified from genomic DNA using the immunoSEQ Assay, a bias-controlled multiplex PCR. The paper's data handling went like this. Within the assay, amplification of reference gene primers was used to estimate how many nucleated cells each sample contained. To quantify the absolute abundance of each unique TCRbeta CDR3 rearrangement, sequence reads were collapsed and filtered. For each sample, productive Simpson clonality was calculated as the square root of Simpson's diversity index over productive rearrangements. TCRdb took over this immuneACCESS table, retaining in-frame rearrangements with V and J assigned. Such tables are incomplete; in checked studies, under half of the missing clones stem from an unresolved V gene, and the remainder is unexplained. That table supplies the V and J calls and clone size; D and trimming were determined from the DNA. The sample data list roughly 200,000 clones, and about 85% of these were observed just once. The biggest ten clones account for roughly 21% of the sample.

Each collaborating institution followed its own protocols to collect whole blood in K2EDTA tubes. For TCRbeta analysis, collaborator samples were shipped as frozen whole blood, as isolated PBMCs, or as DNA extracted from either sample type. The data were taken from a study of blood T cell repertoires in COVID-19 (dated by TCRdb to the early 2020s). Regarding the complete study: Collaborator samples came from the United States, Italy and Spain and covered acute and convalescent phases of COVID-19. HLA class I and class II types, where available, came from metadata supplied by the sample provider rather than from assay-based typing. The sample metadata nearly always contained a de-identified subject ID, COVID-19 status, age in years and sex. The dataset comprised deeply sampled blood TCRbeta repertoires from subjects exposed to, actively infected with, or recovered from COVID-19. The repertoires were released in a freely available public database intended as a resource for research on the immune response to SARS-CoV-2. Samples were obtained from the ongoing ImmuneRACE study (first 160 participants) and from some 1,300 subjects provided by 6 global collaborators. The prospective study material was composed of cDNA or gDNA derived from T cells, B-cell-depleted T cells, or PBMCs. Paper-wide results and their limitations: The amount of clinical and demographic metadata varied by source and participant and was provided uncurated.

Based on the germline V gene, the CDR1 and CDR2 sequences are KGHSH and LQKENI. The CDR3 goes from the cysteine to the phenylalanine over 14 residues. Just CDR3 DNA is preserved here, 42 bases in frame from base 1. Compared with germline, V lacks 6 bases and J lacks 2 bases; bases without a gene match: 4. This clonotype was obtained from a man aged 55 to 70 with active or convalescent COVID-19. The chain was built from TRBV18 and TRBJ1-3; TRBD1 fits 7 bases in the junction. Sequenced input: peripheral blood. The DNA sequence is TGTGCCAGCTCGTTCGACAGGGCTGGAAACACCATATATTTT. Translated, it gives CASSFDRAGNTIYF.